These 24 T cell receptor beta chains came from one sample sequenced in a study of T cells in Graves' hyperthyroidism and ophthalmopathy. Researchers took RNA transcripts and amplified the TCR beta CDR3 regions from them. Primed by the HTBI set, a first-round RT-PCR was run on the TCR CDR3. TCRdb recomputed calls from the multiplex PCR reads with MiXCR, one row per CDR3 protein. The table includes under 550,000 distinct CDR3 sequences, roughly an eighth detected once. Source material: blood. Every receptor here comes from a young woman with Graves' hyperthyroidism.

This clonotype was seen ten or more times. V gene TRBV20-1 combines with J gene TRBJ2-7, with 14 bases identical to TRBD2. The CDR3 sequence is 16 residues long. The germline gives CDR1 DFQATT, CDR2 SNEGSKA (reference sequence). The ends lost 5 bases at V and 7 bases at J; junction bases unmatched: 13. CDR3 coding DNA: TGCAGTGCTTCACCCCCGGGACTAGCGGGAGTAAGGGAGCAGTACTTC. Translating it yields CSASPPGLAGVREQYF.

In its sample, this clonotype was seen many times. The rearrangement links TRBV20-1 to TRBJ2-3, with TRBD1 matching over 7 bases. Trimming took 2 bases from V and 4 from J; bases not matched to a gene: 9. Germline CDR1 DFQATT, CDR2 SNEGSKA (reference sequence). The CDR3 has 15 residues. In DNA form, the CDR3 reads TGCAGTGCTAGATCGTTGTCAGGGGGACCAGATACGCAGTATTTT. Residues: CSARSLSGGPDTQYF.

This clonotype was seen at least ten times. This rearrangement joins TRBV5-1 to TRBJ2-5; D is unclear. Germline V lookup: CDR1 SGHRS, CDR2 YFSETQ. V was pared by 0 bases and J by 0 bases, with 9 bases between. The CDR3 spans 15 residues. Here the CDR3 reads CASSLEVTHQETQYF. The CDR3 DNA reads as TGCGCCAGCAGCTTGGAAGTGACACACCAAGAGACCCAGTACTTC.

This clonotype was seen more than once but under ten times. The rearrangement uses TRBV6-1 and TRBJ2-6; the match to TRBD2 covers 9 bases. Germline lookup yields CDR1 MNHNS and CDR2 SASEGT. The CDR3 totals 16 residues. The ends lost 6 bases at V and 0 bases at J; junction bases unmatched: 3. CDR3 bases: TGTGCCAGCAGGCGGGGGGGTGTCTCTGGGGCCAACGTCCTGACTTTC. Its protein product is CASRRGGVSGANVLTF.

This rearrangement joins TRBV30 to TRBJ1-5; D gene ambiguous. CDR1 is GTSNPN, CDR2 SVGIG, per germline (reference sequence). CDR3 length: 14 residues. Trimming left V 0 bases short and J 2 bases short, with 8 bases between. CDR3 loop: CAWSVGSGNQPQHF. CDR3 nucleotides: TGTGCCTGGAGTGTGGGTAGTGGCAATCAGCCCCAGCATTTT.

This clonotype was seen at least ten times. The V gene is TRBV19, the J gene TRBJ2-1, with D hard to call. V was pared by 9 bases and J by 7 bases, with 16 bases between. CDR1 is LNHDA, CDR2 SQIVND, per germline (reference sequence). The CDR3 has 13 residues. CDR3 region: CASLRTDVNEQFF. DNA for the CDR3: TGTGCCAGCTTACGGACCGACGTGAATGAGCAGTTCTTC.

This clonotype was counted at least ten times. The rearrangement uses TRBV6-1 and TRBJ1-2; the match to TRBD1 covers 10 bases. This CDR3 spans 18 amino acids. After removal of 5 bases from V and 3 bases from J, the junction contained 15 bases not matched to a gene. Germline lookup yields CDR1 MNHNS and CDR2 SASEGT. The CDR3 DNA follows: TGTGCCAGCAGTTCCACCCCCGGGACAGGGGAGATGGACTATGGCTACACCTTC. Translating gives CASSSTPGTGEMDYGYTF.

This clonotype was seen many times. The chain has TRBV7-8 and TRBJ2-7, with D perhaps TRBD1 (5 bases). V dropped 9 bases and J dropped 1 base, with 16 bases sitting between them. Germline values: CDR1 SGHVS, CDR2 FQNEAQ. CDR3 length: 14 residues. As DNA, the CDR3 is TGTGCCAGTTCCTTGTGGGCAGGGTCCTACGAGCAGTACTTC. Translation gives CASSLWAGSYEQYF.

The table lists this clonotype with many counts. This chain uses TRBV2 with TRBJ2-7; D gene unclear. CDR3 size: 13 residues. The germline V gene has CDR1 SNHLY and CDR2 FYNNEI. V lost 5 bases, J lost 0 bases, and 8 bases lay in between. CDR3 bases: TGTGCCAGCAGTACCGTGAGCTCCTACGAGCAGTACTTC. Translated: CASSTVSSYEQYF.

CDR3 region: CASSLGTSGSGADTQYF. The DNA of the CDR3 is TGTGCCAGCAGCTTGGGGACTAGCGGGAGTGGGGCAGATACGCAGTATTTT. The chain recombines TRBV5-6 with TRBJ2-3; 13 bases line up with TRBD2. CDR3 length: 17 residues. Unmatched junction bases numbered 5, after V lost 0 bases and J lost 4 bases. Germline-derived CDR1 and CDR2 are SGHDT and YYEEEE.

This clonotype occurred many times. Here the CDR3 DNA reads TGTGCCAGCAGCTTTATGAGCGGGAGGGACACCGGGGAGCTGTTTTTT. It encodes CASSFMSGRDTGELFF. This sequence joins TRBV7-6 and TRBJ2-2; TRBD2 matches at 10 bases. After removal of 3 bases from V and 3 bases from J, the junction contained 4 bases not matched to a gene. Germline V gene sequence: CDR1 SGHVS, CDR2 FNYEAQ. The CDR3 extends over 16 amino acids.

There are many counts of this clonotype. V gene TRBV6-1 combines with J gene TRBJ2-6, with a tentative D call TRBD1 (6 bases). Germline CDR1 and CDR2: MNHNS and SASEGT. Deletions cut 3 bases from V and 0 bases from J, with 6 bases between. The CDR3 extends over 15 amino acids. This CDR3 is CASSEDSSGANVLTF. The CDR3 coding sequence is TGTGCCAGCAGTGAGGACAGCTCTGGGGCCAACGTCCTGACTTTC.

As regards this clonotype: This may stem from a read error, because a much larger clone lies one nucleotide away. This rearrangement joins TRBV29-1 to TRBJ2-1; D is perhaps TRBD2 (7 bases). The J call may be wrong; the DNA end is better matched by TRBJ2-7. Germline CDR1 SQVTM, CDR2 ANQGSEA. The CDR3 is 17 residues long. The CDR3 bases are TGCAGCGTTCATCGGGTGGGGGGGCGTGGGCACTACAATGAGCAGTACTTC. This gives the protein CSVHRVGGRGHYNEQYF.

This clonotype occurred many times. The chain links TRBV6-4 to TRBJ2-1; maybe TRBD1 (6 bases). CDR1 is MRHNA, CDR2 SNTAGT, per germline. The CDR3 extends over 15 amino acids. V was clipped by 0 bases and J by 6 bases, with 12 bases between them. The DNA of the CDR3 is TGTGCCAGCAGTGACTCGACAGGAAGGGGCAATGAGCAGTTCTTC. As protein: CASSDSTGRGNEQFF.

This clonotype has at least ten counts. For the CDR3, the DNA is TGTGCCAGCAGCTCTTTAACGGTGATGAACACTGAAGCTTTCTTT. It encodes CASSSLTVMNTEAFF. The chain has TRBV11-2 and TRBJ1-1; D remains unclear. V gave up 4 bases and J gave up 0 bases, with 12 bases separating them. This CDR3 comprises 15 residues. The germline CDR1 and CDR2 sequences are SGHAT and FQNNGV.

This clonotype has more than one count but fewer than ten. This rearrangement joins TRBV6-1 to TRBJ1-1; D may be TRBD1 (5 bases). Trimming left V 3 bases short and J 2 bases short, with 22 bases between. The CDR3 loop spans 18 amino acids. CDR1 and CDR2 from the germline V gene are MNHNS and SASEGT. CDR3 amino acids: CASSDSGRGVEGNTEAFF. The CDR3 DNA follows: TGTGCCAGCAGTGACTCGGGGCGCGGGGTAGAGGGTAACACTGAAGCTTTCTTT.

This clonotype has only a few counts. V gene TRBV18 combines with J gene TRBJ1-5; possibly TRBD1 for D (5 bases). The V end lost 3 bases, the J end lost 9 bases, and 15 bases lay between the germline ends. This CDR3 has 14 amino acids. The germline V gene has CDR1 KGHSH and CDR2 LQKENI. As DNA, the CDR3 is TGTGCCAGCTCACCCAATCAGGGTTCGTGGCCCCAGCATTTT. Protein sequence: CASSPNQGSWPQHF.

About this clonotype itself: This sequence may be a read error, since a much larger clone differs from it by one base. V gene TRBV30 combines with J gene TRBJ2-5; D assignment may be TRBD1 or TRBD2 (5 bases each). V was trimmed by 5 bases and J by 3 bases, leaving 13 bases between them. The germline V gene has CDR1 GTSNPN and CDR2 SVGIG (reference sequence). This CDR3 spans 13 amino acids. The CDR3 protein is CAWCWGSEETQYF. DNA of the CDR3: TGTGCCTGGTGTTGGGGGTCGGAAGAGACCCAGTACTTC.

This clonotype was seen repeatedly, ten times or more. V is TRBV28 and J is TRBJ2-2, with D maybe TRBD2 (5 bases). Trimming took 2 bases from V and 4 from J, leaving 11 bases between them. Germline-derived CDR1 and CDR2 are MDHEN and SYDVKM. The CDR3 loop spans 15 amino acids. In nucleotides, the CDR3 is TGTGCCAGCAGTTTACGGGGTCACATCACCGGGGAGCTGTTTTTT. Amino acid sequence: CASSLRGHITGELFF.

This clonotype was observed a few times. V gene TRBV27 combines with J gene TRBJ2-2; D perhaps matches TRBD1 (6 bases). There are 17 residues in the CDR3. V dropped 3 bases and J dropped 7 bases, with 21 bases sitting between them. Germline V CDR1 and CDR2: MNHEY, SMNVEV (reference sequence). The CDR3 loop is CASSFIGGSPVGGELFF. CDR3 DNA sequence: TGTGCCAGCAGTTTCATAGGGGGTAGTCCTGTCGGCGGGGAGCTGTTTTTT.

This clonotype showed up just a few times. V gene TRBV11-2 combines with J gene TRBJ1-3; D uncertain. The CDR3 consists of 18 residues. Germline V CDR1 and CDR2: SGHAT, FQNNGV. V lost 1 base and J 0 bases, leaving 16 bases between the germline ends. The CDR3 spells CASSLVVGPRSSGNTIYF. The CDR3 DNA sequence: TGTGCCAGCAGCTTAGTAGTAGGCCCTAGGAGCTCTGGAAACACCATATATTTT.

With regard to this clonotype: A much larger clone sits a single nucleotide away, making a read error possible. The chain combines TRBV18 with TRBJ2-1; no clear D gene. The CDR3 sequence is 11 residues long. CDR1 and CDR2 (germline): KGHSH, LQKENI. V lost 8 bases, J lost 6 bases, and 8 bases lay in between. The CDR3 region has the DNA TGTGCCAGCCCACGAGCCAATGAGCAGTTCTTC. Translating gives CASPRANEQFF.

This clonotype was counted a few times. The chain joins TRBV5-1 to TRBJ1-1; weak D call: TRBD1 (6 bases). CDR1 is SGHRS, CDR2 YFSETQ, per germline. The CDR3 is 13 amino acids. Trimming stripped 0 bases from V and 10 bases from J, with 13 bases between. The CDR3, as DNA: TGCGCCAGCAGCTTGGCCGAGGGGGGGGCAGCTTTCTTT. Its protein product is CASSLAEGGAAFF.

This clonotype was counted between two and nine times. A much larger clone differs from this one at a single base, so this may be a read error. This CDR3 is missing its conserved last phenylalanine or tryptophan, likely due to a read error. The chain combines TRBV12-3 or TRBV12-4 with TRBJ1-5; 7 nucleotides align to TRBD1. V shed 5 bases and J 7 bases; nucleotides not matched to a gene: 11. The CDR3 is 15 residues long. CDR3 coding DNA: TGTGCCAGCAGTGAAACATCAGGGGGATCCCAGCCCCAGCATCTT. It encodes CASSETSGGSQPQHL.